The 5 T cell receptor beta chains reported below all come from one sample, sequenced in a study of shared clonotypes between healthy human individuals. Data came from immunoSEQ multiplex PCR; TCRdb stores just in-frame clones and leaves some out. The sample carries millions of clones, approximately 90% recorded once. Material: naive CD4+ T cells sorted from blood. Subset specified: CD45RA+ positively selected. The receptors here all came from a man younger than 35 in good health.

This chain joins TRBV10-3 and TRBJ2-7; TRBD2 is a possible D gene (7 bases). The CDR3 spans 16 residues. Germline CDR1 ENHRY, CDR2 SYGVKD. V shed 6 bases and J shed 9 bases, with 27 bases lying between them. The DNA of the CDR3 is TGTGCCATCAGCTATCAGGCGGGGGCCAACAATGAGGGGCAGTACTTC. It translates to CAISYQAGANNEGQYF.

CDR3 sequence reads: CASSPPKTASYEQYF. The CDR3 DNA sequence: TGTGCCAGCTCACCGCCTAAGACAGCCTCCTACGAGCAGTACTTC. The V call is TRBV18, the J call TRBJ2-7; weak D call: TRBD1 (5 bases). Trimming shortened V by 3 bases and J by 0 bases, and 12 bases separated the two germline ends. Germline-derived CDR1 and CDR2 are KGHSH and LQKENI. This CDR3 is built from 15 residues.

This clone was seen a single time. This chain uses TRBV9 with TRBJ2-3, with D perhaps being TRBD1 or TRBD2 (5 bases each). With 7 bases removed from V and 5 bases from J, the gap between germline ends came to 11 bases. CDR3 length: 12 residues. Germline CDR1 and CDR2: SGDLS and YYNGEE. CDR3 nucleotides: TGTGCCAGCGCTAAGAGGGGAGATACGCAGTATTTT. It codes for CASAKRGDTQYF.

The rearrangement joins TRBV10-1 to TRBJ2-5, with D perhaps TRBD2 (6 bases). Trimming stripped 0 bases from V and 1 base from J, with 12 bases between. Germline V gene lookup returns CDR1 WNHNN and CDR2 SYGVQD (reference sequence). The CDR3 consists of 16 residues. The CDR3 loop is CASSESIEAGQETQYF. The CDR3 bases are TGCGCCAGCAGTGAGTCCATCGAAGCGGGCCAAGAGACCCAGTACTTC.

This clone was found once. The chain links TRBV6-5 to TRBJ2-2, with TRBD2 as a possible D gene (5 bases). CDR1 and CDR2 from the germline V gene are MNHEY and SVGAGI. Trimming left V 7 bases short and J 7 bases short, with 10 bases between. CDR3 length equals 12 residues. Here the CDR3 DNA reads TGTGCCAGCACGGGATCGGGCGGGGAGCTGTTTTTT. Protein: CASTGSGGELFF.